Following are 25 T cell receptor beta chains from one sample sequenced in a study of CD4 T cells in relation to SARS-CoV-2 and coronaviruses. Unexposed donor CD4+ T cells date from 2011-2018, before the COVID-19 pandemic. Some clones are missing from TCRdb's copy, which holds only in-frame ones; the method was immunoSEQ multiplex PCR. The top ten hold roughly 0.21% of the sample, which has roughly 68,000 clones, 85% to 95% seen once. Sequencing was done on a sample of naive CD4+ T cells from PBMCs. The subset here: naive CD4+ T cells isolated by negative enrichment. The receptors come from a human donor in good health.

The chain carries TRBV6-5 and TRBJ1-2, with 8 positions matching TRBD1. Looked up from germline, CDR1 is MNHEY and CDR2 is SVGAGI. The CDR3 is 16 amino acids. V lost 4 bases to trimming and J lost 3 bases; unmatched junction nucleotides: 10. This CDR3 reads CASSLKVSGGDYGYTF. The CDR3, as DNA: TGTGCCAGCAGTTTGAAGGTGTCAGGGGGCGACTATGGCTACACCTTC.

For the CDR3, the DNA is TGCGCCAGCAGCCAGGACAGGGTAGGGTTCGAGCAGTACTTC. Residues: CASSQDRVGFEQYF. This chain uses TRBV4-1 with TRBJ2-7; 8 bases match TRBD1. The CDR3 extends over 14 amino acids. The germline V gene encodes CDR1 MGHRA and CDR2 YSYEKL. The ends lost 3 bases at V and 6 bases at J; junction bases unmatched: 7.

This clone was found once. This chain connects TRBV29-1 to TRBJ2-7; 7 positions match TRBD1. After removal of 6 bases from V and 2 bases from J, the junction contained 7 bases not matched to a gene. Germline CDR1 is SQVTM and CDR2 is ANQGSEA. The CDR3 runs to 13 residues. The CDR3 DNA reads TGCAGCGTAAGGGACAGCTACGCCTACGAGCAGTACTTC. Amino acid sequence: CSVRDSYAYEQYF.

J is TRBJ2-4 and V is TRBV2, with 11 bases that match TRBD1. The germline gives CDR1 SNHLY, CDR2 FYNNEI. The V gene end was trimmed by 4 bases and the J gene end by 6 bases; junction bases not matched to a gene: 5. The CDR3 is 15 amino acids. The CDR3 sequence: CASSADGTGGNIQYF. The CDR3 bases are TGTGCCAGCAGTGCCGACGGGACAGGGGGAAACATTCAGTACTTC.

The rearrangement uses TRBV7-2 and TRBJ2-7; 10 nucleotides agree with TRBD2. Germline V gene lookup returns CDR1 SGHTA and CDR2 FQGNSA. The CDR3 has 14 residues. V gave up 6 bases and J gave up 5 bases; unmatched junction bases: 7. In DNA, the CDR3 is TGTGCCAGCAGGCCACCACTAGCGGGAAACGAGCAGTACTTC. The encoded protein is CASRPPLAGNEQYF.

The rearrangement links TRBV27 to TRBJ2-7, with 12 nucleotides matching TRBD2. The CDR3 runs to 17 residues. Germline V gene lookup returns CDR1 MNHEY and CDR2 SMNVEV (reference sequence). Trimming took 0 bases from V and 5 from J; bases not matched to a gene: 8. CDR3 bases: TGTGCCAGCAGTTTATCCCTAGCGGGAGGGAGGGTAGACGAGCAGTACTTC. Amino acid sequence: CASSLSLAGGRVDEQYF.

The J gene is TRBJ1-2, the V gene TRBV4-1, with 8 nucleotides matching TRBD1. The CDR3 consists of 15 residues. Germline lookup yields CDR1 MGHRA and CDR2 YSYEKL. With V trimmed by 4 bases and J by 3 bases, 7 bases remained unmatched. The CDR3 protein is CASSLGQGGDYGYTF. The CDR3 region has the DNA TGCGCCAGCAGCCTCGGACAGGGTGGGGACTATGGCTACACCTTC.

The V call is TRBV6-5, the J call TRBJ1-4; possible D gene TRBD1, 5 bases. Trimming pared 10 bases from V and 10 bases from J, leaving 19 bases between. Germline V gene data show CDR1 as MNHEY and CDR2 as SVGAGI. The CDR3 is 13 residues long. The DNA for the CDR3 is TGTGCCACAGCCGGGGACTTAAAAGGAAAACTGTTTTTT. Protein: CATAGDLKGKLFF.

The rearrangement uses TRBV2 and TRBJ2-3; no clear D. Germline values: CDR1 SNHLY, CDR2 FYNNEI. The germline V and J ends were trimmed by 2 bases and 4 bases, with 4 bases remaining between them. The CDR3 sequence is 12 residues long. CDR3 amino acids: CASSEFSDTQYF. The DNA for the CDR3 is TGTGCCAGCAGTGAATTTTCAGATACGCAGTATTTT.

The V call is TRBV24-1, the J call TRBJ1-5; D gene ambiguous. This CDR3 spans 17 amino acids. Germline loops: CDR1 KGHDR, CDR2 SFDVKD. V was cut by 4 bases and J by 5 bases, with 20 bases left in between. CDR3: CATSESFIGPGDQPQHF. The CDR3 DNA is TGTGCCACCAGTGAATCCTTCATCGGGCCCGGCGATCAGCCCCAGCATTTT.

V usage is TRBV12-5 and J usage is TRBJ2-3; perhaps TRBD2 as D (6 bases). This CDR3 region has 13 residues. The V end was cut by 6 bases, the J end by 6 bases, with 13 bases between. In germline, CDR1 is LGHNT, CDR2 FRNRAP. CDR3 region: CASGPGAADTQYF. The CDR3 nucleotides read TGTGCTAGTGGCCCGGGAGCGGCGGATACGCAGTATTTT.

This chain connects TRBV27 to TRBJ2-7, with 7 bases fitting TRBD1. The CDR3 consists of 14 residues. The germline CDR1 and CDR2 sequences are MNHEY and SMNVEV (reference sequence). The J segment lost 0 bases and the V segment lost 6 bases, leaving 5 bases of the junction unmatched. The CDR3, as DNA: TGTGCCAGCAGAGTGACAGGGAGCTCCTACGAGCAGTACTTC. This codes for CASRVTGSSYEQYF.

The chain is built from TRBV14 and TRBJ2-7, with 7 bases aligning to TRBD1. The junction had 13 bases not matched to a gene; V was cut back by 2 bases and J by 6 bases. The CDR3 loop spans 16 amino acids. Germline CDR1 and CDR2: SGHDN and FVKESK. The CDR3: CASSQPPGQWVSEQYF. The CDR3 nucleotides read TGTGCCAGCAGCCAACCACCGGGACAGTGGGTTTCCGAGCAGTACTTC. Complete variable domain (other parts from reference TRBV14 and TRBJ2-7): EAGVTQFPSHSVIEKGQTVTLRCDPISGHDNLYWYRRVMGKEIKFLLHFVKESKQDESGMPNNRFLAERTGGTYSTLKVQPAELEDSGVYFCASSQPPGQWVSEQYFGPGTRLTVT.

Here the CDR3 reads CASSQVRGTVSGGYTF. The CDR3 coding sequence is TGCGCCAGCAGCCAAGTCCGCGGGACGGTGAGTGGTGGCTACACCTTC. This chain connects TRBV4-3 to TRBJ1-2; perhaps TRBD1 as D (5 bases). The V gene lost 1 base and the J gene lost 7 bases, with 19 bases spanning the gap. The germline V gene has CDR1 LGHNA and CDR2 YSLEER. The CDR3 loop spans 16 amino acids.

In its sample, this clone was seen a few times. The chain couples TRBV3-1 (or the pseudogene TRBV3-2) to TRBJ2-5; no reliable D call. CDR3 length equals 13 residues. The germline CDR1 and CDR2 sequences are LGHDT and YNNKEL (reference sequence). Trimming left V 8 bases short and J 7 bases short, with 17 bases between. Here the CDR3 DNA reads TGTGCCAGCTTCCTCCGGGCCGCCGGGACCCAGTACTTC. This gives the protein CASFLRAAGTQYF.

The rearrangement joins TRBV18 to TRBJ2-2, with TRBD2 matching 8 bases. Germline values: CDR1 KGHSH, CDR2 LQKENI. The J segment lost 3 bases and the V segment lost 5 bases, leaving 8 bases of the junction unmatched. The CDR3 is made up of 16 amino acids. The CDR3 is CASSSPGLADTGELFF. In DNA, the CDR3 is TGTGCCAGCTCAAGCCCCGGACTAGCTGACACCGGGGAGCTGTTTTTT. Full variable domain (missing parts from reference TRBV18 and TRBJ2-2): NAGVMQNPRHLVRRRGQEARLRCSPMKGHSHVYWYRQLPEEGLKFMVYLQKENIIDESGMPKERFSAEFPKEGPSILRIQQVVRGDSAAYFCASSSPGLADTGELFFGEGSRLTVL.

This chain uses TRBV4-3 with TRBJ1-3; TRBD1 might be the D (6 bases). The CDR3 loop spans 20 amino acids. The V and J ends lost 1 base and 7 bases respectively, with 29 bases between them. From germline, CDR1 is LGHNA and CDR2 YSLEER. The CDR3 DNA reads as TGCGCCAGCAGCCAAGGTGCCTCGGGACAACACCTTCCCGCGGGGAACACCATATATTTT. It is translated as CASSQGASGQHLPAGNTIYF.

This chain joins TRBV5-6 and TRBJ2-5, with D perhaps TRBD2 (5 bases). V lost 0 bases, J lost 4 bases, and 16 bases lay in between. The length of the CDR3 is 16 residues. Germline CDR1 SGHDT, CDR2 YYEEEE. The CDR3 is CASSLGLLAGVETQYF. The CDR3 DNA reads TGTGCCAGCAGCTTGGGCTTGCTAGCCGGAGTAGAGACCCAGTACTTC.

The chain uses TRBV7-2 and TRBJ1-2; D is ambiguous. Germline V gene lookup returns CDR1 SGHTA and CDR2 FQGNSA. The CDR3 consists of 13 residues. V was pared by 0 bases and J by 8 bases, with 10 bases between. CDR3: CASSLATGNGYTF. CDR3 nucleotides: TGTGCCAGCAGCTTAGCGACCGGGAACGGCTACACCTTC.

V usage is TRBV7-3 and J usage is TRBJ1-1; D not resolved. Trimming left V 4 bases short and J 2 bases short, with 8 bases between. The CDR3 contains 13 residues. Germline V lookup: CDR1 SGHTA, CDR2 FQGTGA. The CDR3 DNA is TGTGCCAGCAGCTCACAGCCAAACACTGAAGCTTTCTTT. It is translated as CASSSQPNTEAFF.

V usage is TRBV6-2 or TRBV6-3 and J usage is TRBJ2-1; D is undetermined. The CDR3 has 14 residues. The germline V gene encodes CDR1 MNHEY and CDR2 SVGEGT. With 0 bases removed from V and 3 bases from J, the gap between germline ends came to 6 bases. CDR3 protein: CASSYSSRYNEQFF. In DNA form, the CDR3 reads TGTGCCAGCAGTTACTCGAGCCGCTACAATGAGCAGTTCTTC.

Written as DNA, the CDR3 is TGTGCCAGCAGTTTCCTCAACCCCCTGGGCTTACAGGGGGCGGGAGAAAAACTGTTTTTT. It is translated as CASSFLNPLGLQGAGEKLFF. This rearrangement joins TRBV27 to TRBJ1-4, with 9 positions matching TRBD1. V lost 3 bases, J lost 8 bases, and 22 bases stayed unmatched. Per the germline V gene, CDR1 is MNHEY and CDR2 is SMNVEV (reference sequence). The CDR3 length is 20 residues.

The CDR3 DNA sequence: TGTGCCAGCAGCTCAAGGTTCCCATTTCCTTCCGACAATGAGCAGTTCTTC. As protein: CASSSRFPFPSDNEQFF. This sequence joins TRBV3-1 (or the pseudogene TRBV3-2) and TRBJ2-1; D is uncertain. Germline V gives CDR1 LGHDT, CDR2 YNNKEL (reference sequence). Deletions cut 5 bases from V and 5 bases from J, with 22 bases between. The CDR3 is 17 residues long.

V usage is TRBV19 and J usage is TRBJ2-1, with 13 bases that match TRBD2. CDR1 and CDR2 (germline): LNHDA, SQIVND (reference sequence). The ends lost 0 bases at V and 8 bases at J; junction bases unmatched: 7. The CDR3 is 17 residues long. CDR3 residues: CASSIDTSGRAVYEQFF. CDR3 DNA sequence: TGTGCCAGTAGTATAGATACTAGCGGGAGGGCGGTCTATGAGCAGTTCTTC.

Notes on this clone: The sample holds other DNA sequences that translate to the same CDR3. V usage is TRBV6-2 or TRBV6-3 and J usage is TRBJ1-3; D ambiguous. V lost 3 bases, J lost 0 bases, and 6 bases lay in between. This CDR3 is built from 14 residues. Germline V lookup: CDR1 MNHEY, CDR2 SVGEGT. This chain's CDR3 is CASSYATSGNTIYF. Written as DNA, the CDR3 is TGTGCCAGCAGTTATGCCACCTCTGGAAACACCATATATTTT.